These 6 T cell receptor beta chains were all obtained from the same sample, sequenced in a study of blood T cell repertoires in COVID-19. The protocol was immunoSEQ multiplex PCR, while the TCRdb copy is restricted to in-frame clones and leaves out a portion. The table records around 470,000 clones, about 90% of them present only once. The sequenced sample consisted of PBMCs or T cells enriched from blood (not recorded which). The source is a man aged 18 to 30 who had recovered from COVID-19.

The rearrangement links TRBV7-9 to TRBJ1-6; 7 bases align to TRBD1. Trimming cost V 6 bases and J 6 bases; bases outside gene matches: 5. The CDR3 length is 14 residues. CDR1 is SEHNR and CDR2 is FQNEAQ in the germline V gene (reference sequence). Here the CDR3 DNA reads TGTGCCAGCAGTCACGGACAGGTTAATTCACCCCTCCACTTT. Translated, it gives CASSHGQVNSPLHF.

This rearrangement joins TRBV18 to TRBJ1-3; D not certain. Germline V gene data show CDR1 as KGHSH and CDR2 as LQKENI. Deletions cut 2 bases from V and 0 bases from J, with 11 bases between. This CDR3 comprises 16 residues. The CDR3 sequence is CASSPMDGSSGNTIYF. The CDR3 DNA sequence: TGTGCCAGCTCACCAATGGACGGGAGCTCTGGAAACACCATATATTTT.

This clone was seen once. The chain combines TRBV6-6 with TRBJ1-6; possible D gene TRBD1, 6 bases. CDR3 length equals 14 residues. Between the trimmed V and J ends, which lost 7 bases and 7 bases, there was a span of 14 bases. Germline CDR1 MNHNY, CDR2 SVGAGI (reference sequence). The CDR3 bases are TGTGCCAGCACCCAAGACAGGCCCAATTCACCCCTCCACTTT. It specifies CASTQDRPNSPLHF.

The CDR3: CASSDWTSGSTDTQYF. The CDR3 nucleotides are TGCGCCAGCAGCGATTGGACTAGCGGTTCCACAGATACGCAGTATTTT. The V call is TRBV5-1, the J call TRBJ2-3; 10 bases map to TRBD2. Germline V gives CDR1 SGHRS, CDR2 YFSETQ. The trim removed 4 bases at V and 2 bases at J, leaving 7 bases unmatched. This CDR3 spans 16 amino acids.

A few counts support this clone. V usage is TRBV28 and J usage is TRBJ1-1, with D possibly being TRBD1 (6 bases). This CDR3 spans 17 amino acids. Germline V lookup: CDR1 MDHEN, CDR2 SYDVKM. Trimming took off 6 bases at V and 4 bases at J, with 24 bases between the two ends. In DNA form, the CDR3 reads TGTGCCAGCAGACCCCCCGCAGGGGCCAACACCGGCACTGAAGCTTTCTTT. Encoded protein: CASRPPAGANTGTEAFF. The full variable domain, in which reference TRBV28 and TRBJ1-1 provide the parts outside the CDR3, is DVKVTQSSRYLVKRTGEKVFLECVQDMDHENMFWYRQDPGLGLRLIYFSYDVKMKEKGDIPEGYSVSREKKERFSLILESASTNQTSMYLCASRPPAGANTGTEAFFGQGTRLTVV.

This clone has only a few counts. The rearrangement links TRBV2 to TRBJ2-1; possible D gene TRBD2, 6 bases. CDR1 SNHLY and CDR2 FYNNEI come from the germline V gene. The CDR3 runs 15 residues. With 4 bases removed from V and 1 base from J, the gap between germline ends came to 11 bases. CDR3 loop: CASSVDGGSYNEQFF. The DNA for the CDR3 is TGTGCCAGCAGTGTGGACGGGGGTTCCTACAATGAGCAGTTCTTC.